These 10 T cell receptor beta chains came from one sample sequenced in a study of T cell responses to AZD1222 COVID-19 vaccine. Some clones are missing from TCRdb's copy, which holds only in-frame ones; the method was immunoSEQ multiplex PCR. The sample contains some 180,000 clones, roughly 92% of which appear only once. The specimen comprised peripheral blood, sampled on day 0 of AZD1222 vaccination. These TCRs come from an adult in good health.

V is TRBV6-6 and J is TRBJ1-2, with D perhaps TRBD1 (6 bases). The CDR3 has 13 amino acids. Germline V gives CDR1 MNHNY, CDR2 SVGAGI (reference sequence). V lost 0 bases and J 6 bases, leaving 8 bases between the germline ends. CDR3 amino acids: CASSYSGTNGYTF. The CDR3 DNA follows: TGTGCCAGCAGTTACTCTGGGACAAATGGCTACACCTTC.

The chain employs TRBV2 and TRBJ2-5; 9 bases map to TRBD2. Germline values: CDR1 SNHLY, CDR2 FYNNEI. The CDR3 loop spans 14 amino acids. The V gene end was trimmed by 4 bases and the J gene end by 2 bases; junction bases not matched to a gene: 2. The CDR3 loop reads CASSAAGGQETQYF. In DNA form, the CDR3 reads TGTGCCAGCAGTGCTGCGGGAGGGCAAGAGACCCAGTACTTC.

The chain recombines TRBV6-2 or TRBV6-3 with TRBJ1-2; D gene uncertain. V was shortened by 4 bases and J by 4 bases, with 19 bases between the two germline ends. The CDR3 length is 16 residues. The V gene's germline CDR1 is MNHEY and CDR2 SVGEGT. CDR3 DNA: TGTGCCAGCAGTTCCCGGTTATCTGGGAGGAGCTATGGCTACACCTTC. The encoded protein is CASSSRLSGRSYGYTF.

On this clone itself: The same CDR3 is also encoded by other DNA sequences in this sample. V usage is TRBV5-4 and J usage is TRBJ2-1, with D tentatively TRBD2 (6 bases). Germline lookup yields CDR1 SGHNT and CDR2 YYREEE (reference sequence). Trimming left V 10 bases short and J 9 bases short, with 20 bases between. The CDR3 length is 13 residues. CDR3 amino acids: CAFGGGSKTEQFF. CDR3 sequence (DNA): TGTGCCTTCGGTGGGGGGTCGAAGACTGAGCAGTTCTTC. Filled out from reference TRBV5-4 and TRBJ2-1, the complete variable domain reads ETGVTQSPTHLIKTRGQQVTLRCSSQSGHNTVSWYQQALGQGPQFIFQYYREEENGRGNFPPRFSGLQFPNYSSELNVNALELDDSALYLCAFGGGSKTEQFFGPGTRLTVL.

The rearrangement joins TRBV2 to TRBJ2-1; 10 nucleotides align to TRBD2. This CDR3 contains 16 residues. CDR1 is SNHLY and CDR2 is FYNNEI in the germline V gene. Losses at the gene ends were 5 bases for V and 7 bases for J; bases not matched to a gene: 11. The CDR3 loop is CASSPSLAGVVNEQFF. The CDR3 DNA sequence: TGTGCCAGCAGTCCCTCCCTAGCGGGAGTAGTAAATGAGCAGTTCTTC.

V and J are TRBV10-3 and TRBJ1-1; tentatively, D is TRBD1 (5 bases). The V gene lost 4 bases and the J gene lost 1 base, with 7 bases spanning the gap. The CDR3 contains 13 residues. Germline CDR1 reads ENHRY; CDR2 reads SYGVKD. For the CDR3, the DNA is TGTGCCATCAGTGGGGGACCGAACACTGAAGCTTTCTTT. Its protein is CAISGGPNTEAFF.

V gene TRBV3-1 (or the pseudogene TRBV3-2) combines with J gene TRBJ1-2, with 8 bases lining up with TRBD1. The CDR3 extends over 13 amino acids. The J segment lost 8 bases and the V segment lost 4 bases, leaving 6 bases of the junction unmatched. The germline V gene encodes CDR1 LGHDT and CDR2 YNNKEL (reference sequence). CDR3 residues: CASSPRGREGYTF. As DNA, the CDR3 is TGTGCCAGCAGCCCCAGGGGGCGGGAGGGCTACACCTTC.

V is TRBV7-2 and J is TRBJ1-1; D not certain. This CDR3 has 14 residues. V was trimmed by 8 bases and J by 0 bases, leaving 13 bases between them. Germline CDR1 and CDR2: SGHTA and FQGNSA. The chain's CDR3 is CASSRTLMNTEAFF. The DNA of the CDR3 is TGTGCCAGCTCCCGGACCCTCATGAACACTGAAGCTTTCTTT.

The CDR3 DNA sequence: TGTGCCAGCAGCCTACCTAGGACTGAAGCTTTCTTT. Encoded protein: CASSLPRTEAFF. The chain joins TRBV5-4 to TRBJ1-1; D uncertain. V was shortened by 4 bases and J by 5 bases, with 9 bases between the two germline ends. Germline CDR1 is SGHNT and CDR2 is YYREEE (reference sequence). The CDR3 contains 12 residues.

This clone was found a few times. This chain joins TRBV18 and TRBJ2-5; D not certain. From germline, CDR1 is KGHSH and CDR2 LQKENI. The V gene lost 2 bases and the J gene lost 4 bases, with 2 bases spanning the gap. This CDR3 is built from 11 residues. The CDR3 sequence is CASSPGETQYF. The CDR3 bases are TGTGCCAGCTCACCAGGAGAGACCCAGTACTTC.